These 27 T cell receptor beta chains originate from one sample sequenced in a study of CD8 T cells in ankylosing spondylitis. Study observations and caveats: Among TCR beta sequences, a motif of eight highly homologous variants appeared characteristic of ankylosing spondylitis blood.

TCRdb called the 5' RACE reads again in MiXCR, with one record for every CDR3 protein. The sample lists about 400,000 distinct CDR3 sequences, 20% to 25% occurring once. The antigens for these receptors are not known. Sequenced: blood, either unsorted or a sorted T cell fraction (not recorded which). The receptors derive from a male donor with ankylosing spondylitis.

This clonotype was observed a handful of times. V usage is TRBV12-3 or TRBV12-4 and J usage is TRBJ1-2; no firm D call. This CDR3 is 12 amino acids long. V was shortened by 3 bases and J by 8 bases, with 10 bases between the two germline ends. The CDR3 sequence: CASSFTGYGYTF. The CDR3 bases are TGTGCCAGCAGTTTCACGGGGTACGGCTACACCTTC.

This clonotype was counted between two and nine times. V usage is TRBV13 and J usage is TRBJ2-2; possible D gene TRBD1, 5 bases. Trimming removed 5 bases from V and 3 bases from J, with 10 bases in between. The CDR3 spans 14 residues. Germline V gene lookup returns CDR1 PRHDT and CDR2 FYEKMQ (reference sequence). This CDR3 is CASSRGTYTGELFF. The CDR3, as DNA: TGTGCCAGCAGCAGGGGCACCTACACCGGGGAGCTGTTTTTT.

The rearrangement links TRBV11-1 to TRBJ2-1, with a possible D match to TRBD1 (6 bases). With 6 bases removed from V and 4 bases from J, the gap between germline ends came to 10 bases. The CDR3 totals 13 residues. Germline assignment: CDR1 SGHAT and CDR2 FQDESV (reference sequence). The CDR3 here is CASSKRGYNEQFF. DNA for the CDR3: TGTGCCAGCAGTAAGAGGGGGTACAATGAGCAGTTCTTC.

The genes are TRBV20-1 and TRBJ2-7, with 10 bases aligning to TRBD2. The CDR3 spans 14 residues. From germline, CDR1 is DFQATT and CDR2 SNEGSKA (reference sequence). The V segment lost 1 base and the J segment 2 bases; nucleotides outside the gene matches: 2. This CDR3 is CSARVGTSAYEQYF. The DNA for the CDR3 is TGCAGTGCTAGAGTGGGGACTAGCGCCTACGAGCAGTACTTC.

This clonotype was seen a single time. The CDR3 protein is CASSLRQRYEQYF. The CDR3 nucleotides are TGTGCCAGCAGTTTGCGACAGCGCTACGAGCAGTACTTC. This sequence joins TRBV27 and TRBJ2-7; tentatively, D is TRBD1 (5 bases). Germline V gene data show CDR1 as MNHEY and CDR2 as SMNVEV (reference sequence). The CDR3 is 13 amino acids. The V end lost 3 bases, the J end lost 3 bases, and 9 bases lay between the germline ends.

This clonotype has more than one count but fewer than ten. The rearrangement links TRBV18 to TRBJ2-7; D may be TRBD1 or TRBD2 (5 bases each). Germline V gives CDR1 KGHSH, CDR2 LQKENI. The CDR3 totals 15 residues. Trimming left V 4 bases short and J 1 base short, with 14 bases between. The CDR3 bases are TGTGCCAGCTCACTATGGGGGATCCGATCCTACGAGCAGTACTTC. Protein sequence: CASSLWGIRSYEQYF.

This clonotype appeared a few times. The V call is TRBV5-1, the J call TRBJ1-4; the D is unclear. The CDR3 length is 14 residues. The V gene's germline CDR1 is SGHRS and CDR2 YFSETQ. Deletions cut 0 bases from V and 5 bases from J, with 8 bases between. CDR3 loop: CASSLVPSNEKLFF. Here the CDR3 DNA reads TGCGCCAGCAGCTTGGTACCGAGCAATGAAAAACTGTTTTTT.

This clonotype was counted at least ten times. This chain connects TRBV7-8 to TRBJ2-3, with D unresolved. The germline gives CDR1 SGHVS, CDR2 FQNEAQ. V lost 3 bases and J lost 5, with 18 bases in between. This CDR3 region has 16 residues. The CDR3 nucleotides are TGTGCCAGCAGCTTCCTAATACCAGGTCGTGGAGATACGCAGTATTTT. Protein product: CASSFLIPGRGDTQYF.

This clonotype was detected only a few times. The rearrangement uses TRBV6-5 and TRBJ2-7; D possibly corresponds to TRBD1 (6 bases). Trimming removed 2 bases at V and 5 bases at J, with 13 bases between. CDR1 is MNHEY and CDR2 is SVGAGI in the germline V gene. The length of the CDR3 is 14 residues. Here the CDR3 DNA reads TGTGCCAGCAGTTACACGGCAGGGGTACACGAGCAGTACTTC. Residues: CASSYTAGVHEQYF.

This clonotype was seen only a few times. The chain combines TRBV3-1 with TRBJ1-2; D remains ambiguous. V was clipped by 7 bases and J by 6 bases, with 21 bases between them. Germline assignment: CDR1 LGHDT and CDR2 YNNKEL (reference sequence). CDR3 length: 15 residues. The DNA of the CDR3 is TGTGCCAGCACCCGCTCAGAAACGGGCGGCAATGGCTACACCTTC. It yields the protein CASTRSETGGNGYTF.

This clonotype was seen more than once but under ten times. J is TRBJ1-5 and V is TRBV20-1; 8 bases fit TRBD1. The CDR3 spans 16 residues. Germline-derived CDR1 and CDR2 are DFQATT and SNEGSKA (reference sequence). V shed 6 bases and J 2 bases; nucleotides not matched to a gene: 12. Here the CDR3 reads CSASRPGGSGNQPQHF. CDR3 in DNA: TGCAGTGCGAGCCGGCCAGGGGGCTCGGGCAATCAGCCCCAGCATTTT.

The chain has TRBV5-1 and TRBJ2-5, with D perhaps TRBD1 (6 bases). Germline values: CDR1 SGHRS, CDR2 YFSETQ. This CDR3 has 14 amino acids. V was shortened by 0 bases and J by 5 bases, with 11 bases between the two germline ends. The CDR3 nucleotides are TGCGCCAGCAGCTTGGGGGGGCCGATGGAGACCCAGTACTTC. It yields the protein CASSLGGPMETQYF.

This clonotype was detected many times. The rearrangement joins TRBV9 to TRBJ1-1; D gene unclear. The CDR3 sequence is 13 residues long. Trimming took off 4 bases at V and 9 bases at J, with 16 bases between the two ends. From germline, CDR1 is SGDLS and CDR2 YYNGEE. The CDR3 DNA sequence: TGTGCCAGCAGCCCCCGCGATGGGAGCAAAGCTTTCTTT. Its protein product is CASSPRDGSKAFF.

This clonotype was found a few times. The chain links TRBV28 to TRBJ2-1, with a possible D match to TRBD2 (7 bases). Germline V CDR1 and CDR2: MDHEN, SYDVKM. V was shortened by 8 bases and J by 8 bases, with 31 bases between the two germline ends. The CDR3 is 18 residues long. The CDR3: CASSSPRGLAALSDEQFF. The CDR3 coding sequence is TGTGCCAGCTCTTCTCCGCGGGGGCTAGCGGCCCTCTCGGATGAGCAGTTCTTC.

This clonotype has more than one count but fewer than ten. V gene TRBV6-1 combines with J gene TRBJ2-3, with TRBD1 identical over 8 bases. This CDR3 comprises 14 residues. Germline CDR1 reads MNHNS; CDR2 reads SASEGT. V lost 1 base to trimming and J lost 5 bases; unmatched junction nucleotides: 2. The CDR3 region is CASSEGTGLDTQYF. Written as DNA, the CDR3 is TGTGCCAGCAGTGAAGGGACAGGGTTAGATACGCAGTATTTT.

The rearrangement uses TRBV5-1 and TRBJ2-2; 10 bases map to TRBD2. Trimming cost V 1 base and J 5 bases; bases outside gene matches: 2. Per germline, CDR1 SGHRS and CDR2 YFSETQ. This CDR3 region has 15 residues. The CDR3 sequence: CASSLSTSGTGELFF. The CDR3 DNA is TGCGCCAGCAGCTTGTCGACTAGCGGGACCGGGGAGCTGTTTTTT.

This clonotype was detected a few times. The rearrangement uses TRBV12-5 and TRBJ2-3; D possibly uses TRBD1 or TRBD2 (5 bases each). Per germline, CDR1 LGHNT and CDR2 FRNRAP. The CDR3 length is 14 residues. V gave up 4 bases and J gave up 14 bases, with 22 bases separating them. The CDR3 reads CASGWALAGTDRYF. The DNA for the CDR3 is TGTGCTAGTGGTTGGGCCCTTGCCGGGACCGACCGGTATTTT.

In this sample, this clonotype turned up once. The chain recombines TRBV9 with TRBJ1-2; a possible D gene is TRBD1 (5 bases). CDR1 is SGDLS, CDR2 YYNGEE, per germline. V lost 2 bases and J lost 3, with 14 bases in between. This CDR3 is built from 15 residues. Here the CDR3 DNA reads TGTGCCAGCAGCGTCGCGTCAGGGTTGTACTATGGCTACACCTTC. As protein: CASSVASGLYYGYTF. Supplemented by reference TRBV9 and TRBJ1-2, the full variable domain reads DSGVTQTPKHLITATGQRVTLRCSPRSGDLSVYWYQQSLDQGLQFLIQYYNGEERAKGNILERFSAQQFPDLHSELNLSSLELGDSALYFCASSVASGLYYGYTFGSGTRLTVV.

This clonotype occurred a few times. V gene TRBV20-1 combines with J gene TRBJ2-7; D unresolved. V lost 5 bases, J lost 5 bases, and 16 bases lay in between. CDR1 and CDR2 from the germline V gene are DFQATT and SNEGSKA (reference sequence). The CDR3 contains 13 residues. Written as DNA, the CDR3 is TGCAGTGCTGGAAGTAGGTGGCTCGACGAGCAGTACTTC. It codes for CSAGSRWLDEQYF.

The chain has TRBV15 and TRBJ2-7; D call uncertain. The CDR3 extends over 13 amino acids. Germline CDR1 LNHNV, CDR2 YYDKDF (reference sequence). With 0 bases removed from V and 6 bases from J, the gap between germline ends came to 9 bases. In nucleotides, the CDR3 is TGTGCCACCAGCAGAGATAGCAATCTCGAGCAGTACTTC. This gives the protein CATSRDSNLEQYF.

V and J are TRBV5-6 and TRBJ1-1; 10 bases are shared with TRBD1. The germline CDR1 and CDR2 sequences are SGHDT and YYEEEE. The CDR3 loop spans 15 amino acids. J gave up 4 bases and V 4 bases, and 7 bases lay outside the gene matches. CDR3 amino acids: CASSDRGLLVTEAFF. The CDR3 DNA follows: TGTGCCAGCAGCGACAGGGGGCTGCTGGTCACTGAAGCTTTCTTT.

This clonotype appeared a few times. The chain has TRBV9 and TRBJ2-1; tentative D call: TRBD2 (6 bases). CDR3 length equals 15 residues. CDR1 is SGDLS, CDR2 YYNGEE, per germline. V lost 7 bases and J lost 2, with 16 bases in between. The CDR3 loop reads CASSGVGGTYNEQFF. The CDR3 bases are TGTGCCAGCTCCGGCGTCGGCGGGACCTACAATGAGCAGTTCTTC.

This clonotype was observed many times. The V call is TRBV12-3 or TRBV12-4, the J call TRBJ2-7; D ambiguous. Trimming left V 5 bases short and J 0 bases short, with 11 bases between. CDR3 length equals 14 residues. DNA of the CDR3: TGTGCCAGCAGTCCGACCCCCCCCTCCTACGAGCAGTACTTC. It translates to CASSPTPPSYEQYF.

There are a few counts of this clonotype. The chain uses TRBV27 and TRBJ2-7; 16 positions match TRBD2. Germline loops: CDR1 MNHEY, CDR2 SMNVEV (reference sequence). This CDR3 is built from 17 residues. V lost 6 bases, J lost 7 bases, and 12 bases stayed unmatched. CDR3 in DNA: TGTGCCAGCAGCTTACCTTCGGGACTAGCGGGAGGGAGGGAGCAGTACTTC. Protein: CASSLPSGLAGGREQYF.

The rearrangement uses TRBV28 and TRBJ1-5, with a possible D match to TRBD1 (6 bases). Germline lookup yields CDR1 MDHEN and CDR2 SYDVKM. Trimming stripped 7 bases from V and 5 bases from J, with 15 bases between. The CDR3 contains 14 residues. This CDR3 is CASTQPHRDQPQHF. DNA for the CDR3: TGTGCCAGCACCCAGCCCCACAGGGATCAGCCCCAGCATTTT.

This clonotype was seen a handful of times. This chain connects TRBV19 to TRBJ1-1; a possible D gene is TRBD1 (6 bases). Germline CDR1 and CDR2: LNHDA and SQIVND (reference sequence). CDR3 length equals 14 residues. V was shortened by 5 bases and J by 5 bases, with 15 bases between the two germline ends. The CDR3 reads CASSVRRGMTEAFF. CDR3 coding DNA: TGTGCCAGTAGTGTCCGCAGGGGTATGACTGAAGCTTTCTTT. The full variable domain, rest sourced from reference TRBV19 and TRBJ1-1, is DGGITQSPKYLFRKEGQNVTLSCEQNLNHDAMYWYRQDPGQGLRLIYYSQIVNDFQKGDIAEGYSVSREKKESFPLTVTSAQKNPTAFYLCASSVRRGMTEAFFGQGTRLTVV.

This rearrangement joins TRBV20-1 to TRBJ1-5; no clear D. Germline CDR1 reads DFQATT; CDR2 reads SNEGSKA (reference sequence). The CDR3 length is 18 residues. V was pared by 0 bases and J by 4 bases, with 22 bases between. CDR3 amino acids: CSAREPIVRTNKNQPQHF. The CDR3 DNA sequence: TGCAGTGCTAGAGAGCCGATAGTCCGCACTAACAAAAATCAGCCCCAGCATTTT.